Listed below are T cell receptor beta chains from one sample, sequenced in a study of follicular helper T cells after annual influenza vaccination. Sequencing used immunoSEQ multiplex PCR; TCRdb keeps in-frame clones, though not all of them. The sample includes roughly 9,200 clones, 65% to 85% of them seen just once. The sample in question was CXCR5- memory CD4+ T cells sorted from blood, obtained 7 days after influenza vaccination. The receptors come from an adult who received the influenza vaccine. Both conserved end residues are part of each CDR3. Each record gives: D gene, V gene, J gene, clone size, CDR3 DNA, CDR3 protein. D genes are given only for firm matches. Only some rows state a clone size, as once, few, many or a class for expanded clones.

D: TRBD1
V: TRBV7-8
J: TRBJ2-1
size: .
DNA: TGTGCCAGCAGCTCCAAACCGGGACAGGGGTTTATTAGCTCCTACAATGAGCAGTTCTTC
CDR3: CASSSKPGQGFISSYNEQFF

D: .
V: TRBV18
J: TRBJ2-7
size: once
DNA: TGTGCCAGCTCACCCTCCGGGTCTAGCGTCCAGGGAGAGCAGTACTTC
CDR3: CASSPSGSSVQGEQYF

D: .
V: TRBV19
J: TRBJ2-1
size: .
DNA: TGTGCCAGTAACCACGACAGCAATGAGCAGTTCTTC
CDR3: CASNHDSNEQFF

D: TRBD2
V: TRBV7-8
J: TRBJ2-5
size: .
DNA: TGTGCCAGCAGCTTAGGGGGACTAGCGTTGGGAGAGACCCAGTACTTC
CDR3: CASSLGGLALGETQYF

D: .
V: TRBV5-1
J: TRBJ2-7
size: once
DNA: TGCGCCAGCAGCTTCGGCAGAACCTACGAGCAGTACTTC
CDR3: CASSFGRTYEQYF

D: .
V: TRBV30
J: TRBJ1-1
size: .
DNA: TGTGCCTGGAGGGCAGGGACATGGGGCACTGAAGCTTTCTTT
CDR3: CAWRAGTWGTEAFF

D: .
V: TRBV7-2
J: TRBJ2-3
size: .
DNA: TGTGCCAGCAGCTTAAGACAGAAAACTAGCACAGATACGCAGTATTTT
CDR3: CASSLRQKTSTDTQYF

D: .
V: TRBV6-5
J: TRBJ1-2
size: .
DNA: TGTGCCAGCAGTTACAAAGGGGGTGGCTACACCTTC
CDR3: CASSYKGGGYTF

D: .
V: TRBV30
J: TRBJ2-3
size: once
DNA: TGTGCCTGGAGGCGTAAAGGGTACGGCACAGATACGCAGTATTTT
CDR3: CAWRRKGYGTDTQYF

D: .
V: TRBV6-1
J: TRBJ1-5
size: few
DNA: TGTGCCAGCAGTGTAAGTCCGGGCAATCAGCCCCAGCATTTT
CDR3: CASSVSPGNQPQHF

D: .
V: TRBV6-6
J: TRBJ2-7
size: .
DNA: TGTGCCAGCAGTTACTTCGGGAGCTCCTACGAGCAGTACTTC
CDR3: CASSYFGSSYEQYF

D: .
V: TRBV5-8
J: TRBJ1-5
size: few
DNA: TGTGCCAGCAGCTCCTATGGGCGCAATCAGCCCCAGCATTTT
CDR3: CASSSYGRNQPQHF

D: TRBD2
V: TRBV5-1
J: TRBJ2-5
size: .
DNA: TGCGCCAGCAGCTTGGATGGGACTATCCAAGAGACCCAGTACTTC
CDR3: CASSLDGTIQETQYF

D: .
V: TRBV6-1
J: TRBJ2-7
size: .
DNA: TGTGCCAGCAGTGAAGCGCCTATTTTTTCCGGCCCGAGCTCCTACGAGCAGTACTTC
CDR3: CASSEAPIFSGPSSYEQYF

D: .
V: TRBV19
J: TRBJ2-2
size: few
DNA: TGTGCCAGCGGGTTTGGGACCGGGGAGCTGTTTTTT
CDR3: CASGFGTGELFF

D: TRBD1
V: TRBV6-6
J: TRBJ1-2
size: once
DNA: TGTGCCAGCAGACCCCAGGGGGCTCGGGGCTACACCTTC
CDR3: CASRPQGARGYTF

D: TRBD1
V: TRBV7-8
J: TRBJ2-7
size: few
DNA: TGTGCCAGCAGCTCCCGGGACAGGAGCTCCTACGAGCAGTACTTC
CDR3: CASSSRDRSSYEQYF

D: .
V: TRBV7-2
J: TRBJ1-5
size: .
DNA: TGTGCCAGCAGCCCCAGACAGAATCAGCCCCAGCATTTT
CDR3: CASSPRQNQPQHF

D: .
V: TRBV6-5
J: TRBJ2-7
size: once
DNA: TGTGCCAGCAGTTACTCGGCAGGGCGGCCCTACGAGCAGTACTTC
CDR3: CASSYSAGRPYEQYF

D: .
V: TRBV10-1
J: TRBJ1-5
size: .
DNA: TGCGCCGGGCCTCCGGGCAGTAGCAATCAGCCCCAGCATTTT
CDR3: CAGPPGSSNQPQHF

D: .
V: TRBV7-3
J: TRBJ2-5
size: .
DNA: TGTGCCAGCAGCTTAGGGTCAGGGCCCCAAGAGACCCAGTACTTC
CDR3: CASSLGSGPQETQYF

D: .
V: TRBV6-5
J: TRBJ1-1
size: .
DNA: TGTGCCAGCAGCGAGTTGGGGCAGGGCGGGACTGAAGCTTTCTTT
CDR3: CASSELGQGGTEAFF

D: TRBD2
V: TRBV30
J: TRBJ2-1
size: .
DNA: TGTGCCTGGGCTAGCGGCGCTCGGAATGAGCAGTTCTTC
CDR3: CAWASGARNEQFF

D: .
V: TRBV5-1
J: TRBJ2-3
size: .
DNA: TGCGCCAGCAGCTTGGCTATGGGGGGCACAGATACGCAGTATTTT
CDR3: CASSLAMGGTDTQYF

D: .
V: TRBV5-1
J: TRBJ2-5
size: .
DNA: TGCGCCAGCAGCTTGGGCCAGGGAGAGACCCAGTACTTC
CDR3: CASSLGQGETQYF

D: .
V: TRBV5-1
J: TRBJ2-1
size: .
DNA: TGCGCCAGCAGCTTGGAAGGAGGGGGAAATGAGCAGTTCTTC
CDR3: CASSLEGGGNEQFF

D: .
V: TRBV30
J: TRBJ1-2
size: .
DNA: TGTGCCTGGAGTGTAGGGCAGGGCCCCTATGGCTACACCTTC
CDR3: CAWSVGQGPYGYTF

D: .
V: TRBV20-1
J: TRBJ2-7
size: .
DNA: TGCAGTGCTAGACAGGATCGGGAGCAGTACTTC
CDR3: CSARQDREQYF

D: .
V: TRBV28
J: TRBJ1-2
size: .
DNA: TGTGCCAGCAGTTTTGAAGGGTCTGGCTACACCTTC
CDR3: CASSFEGSGYTF